This passage covers 10 T cell receptor beta chains from one sample sequenced in a study of blood T cell repertoires in COVID-19. Measured with immunoSEQ multiplex PCR; TCRdb has only the in-frame clones, and not every one. The sample lists about 130,000 clones, roughly 86% occurring once. Source material: peripheral blood. Receptors were obtained from a woman aged 55-70 years with acute or convalescent COVID-19.

V usage is TRBV6-4 and J usage is TRBJ1-1; no firm D call. V was shortened by 4 bases and J by 8 bases, with 14 bases between the two germline ends. CDR1 is MRHNA, CDR2 SNTAGT, per germline. CDR3 length: 13 residues. The CDR3 region is CASSAEEGTEAFF. CDR3 coding DNA: TGTGCCAGCAGTGCGGAGGAGGGCACCGAAGCTTTCTTT.

This chain links TRBV7-9 with TRBJ1-4; perhaps TRBD1 as D (5 bases). V was trimmed by 5 bases and J by 6 bases, leaving 16 bases between them. From germline, CDR1 is SEHNR and CDR2 FQNEAQ (reference sequence). CDR3 size: 15 residues. The DNA of the CDR3 is TGTGCCAGCAGCCCAGCGGGGCAGTCAGATGAAAAACTGTTTTTT. Protein sequence: CASSPAGQSDEKLFF.

The V and J genes are TRBV27 and TRBJ2-2, with D perhaps TRBD1 (6 bases). V lost 3 bases and J 2 bases, leaving 10 bases between the germline ends. The CDR3 contains 15 residues. Germline V CDR1 and CDR2: MNHEY, SMNVEV (reference sequence). The CDR3 is CASSFRTVNTGELFF. CDR3 bases: TGTGCCAGCAGTTTTCGGACAGTTAACACCGGGGAGCTGTTTTTT.

This chain connects TRBV30 to TRBJ2-1, with TRBD2 identical over 7 bases. Germline lookup yields CDR1 GTSNPN and CDR2 SVGIG (reference sequence). The length of the CDR3 is 17 residues. V was pared by 5 bases and J by 3 bases, with 16 bases of the junction left unmatched. CDR3 nucleotides: TGTGCCTGGGGGAGACCCGGGACTACTAAGAACTACAATGAGCAGTTCTTC. Translated: CAWGRPGTTKNYNEQFF. Supplemented by reference TRBV30 and TRBJ2-1, the full variable domain reads SQTIHQWPATLVQPVGSPLSLECTVEGTSNPNLYWYRQAAGRGLQLLFYSVGIGQISSEVPQNLSASRPQDRQFILSSKKLLLSDSGFYLCAWGRPGTTKNYNEQFFGPGTRLTVL.

The chain links TRBV21-1 to TRBJ1-4. TRBV21-1 constitutes a pseudogene. This CDR3 contains 16 residues. The CDR3 sequence: CASSKEGSASGEKLFF. In DNA, the CDR3 is TGTGCCAGCAGCAAAGAAGGATCGGCAAGCGGTGAAAAACTGTTTTTT.

The rearrangement links TRBV7-9 to TRBJ1-3, with 8 bases fitting TRBD1. The length of the CDR3 is 16 residues. V was clipped by 5 bases and J by 0 bases; unmatched bases: 6. Germline-derived CDR1 and CDR2 are SEHNR and FQNEAQ (reference sequence). CDR3 DNA: TGTGCCAGCAGCGCGGGACAGGCGAGCTCTGGAAACACCATATATTTT. Its translation is CASSAGQASSGNTIYF. Complete variable domain (other parts from reference TRBV7-9 and TRBJ1-3): DTGVSQNPRHKITKRGQNVTFRCDPISEHNRLYWYRQTLGQGPEFLTYFQNEAQLEKSRLLSDRFSAERPKGSFSTLEIQRTEQGDSAMYLCASSAGQASSGNTIYFGEGSWLTVV.

This chain uses TRBV15 with TRBJ1-4, with D possibly matching TRBD1 (5 bases). Germline V gene data show CDR1 as LNHNV and CDR2 as YYDKDF (reference sequence). V lost 1 base to trimming and J lost 7 bases, with 13 bases between them. CDR3 length: 15 amino acids. CDR3 coding DNA: TGTGCCACCAGCAGAGTCGGGGGACGGTCTGAAAAACTGTTTTTT. Protein sequence: CATSRVGGRSEKLFF. The full variable domain, rest sourced from reference TRBV15 and TRBJ1-4, is DAMVIQNPRYQVTQFGKPVTLSCSQTLNHNVMYWYQQKSSQAPKLLFHYYDKDFNNEADTPDNFQSRRPNTSFCFLDIRSPGLGDTAMYLCATSRVGGRSEKLFFGSGTQLSVL.

The chain joins TRBV7-8 to TRBJ1-2; 7 bases agree with TRBD1. With 2 bases clipped from V and 6 bases from J, the junction kept 6 bases outside the gene matches. Per the germline V gene, CDR1 is SGHVS and CDR2 is FQNEAQ. This CDR3 has 14 amino acids. The CDR3 DNA follows: TGTGCCAGCAGCTTAAGAGAGACAGGGCATGGCTACACCTTC. It translates to CASSLRETGHGYTF.

As concerns this clone: This sample also contains other DNA sequences that code for the same CDR3. J is TRBJ1-2 and V is TRBV30; no clear D gene. CDR1 and CDR2 from the germline V gene are GTSNPN and SVGIG (reference sequence). This CDR3 is built from 13 residues. Trimming removed 1 base from V and 5 bases from J, with 11 bases in between. The CDR3 loop reads CAWSGGRDYGYTF. The CDR3 DNA reads TGTGCCTGGAGTGGTGGACGGGATTATGGCTACACCTTC.

The rearrangement joins TRBV11-2 to TRBJ2-5; weak D call: TRBD1 (6 bases). Per the germline V gene, CDR1 is SGHAT and CDR2 is FQNNGV. The CDR3 has 14 residues. V lost 0 bases to trimming and J lost 4 bases, with 9 bases between them. DNA of the CDR3: TGTGCCAGCAGCTTAGAAGTCAGGGGAGAGACCCAGTACTTC. It translates to CASSLEVRGETQYF.